This record concerns one TCR beta chain sequence. The antigen remains unidentified. Stable Graves' hyperthyroidism denoted no ophthalmopathy progression over 18 months. The PBMCs studied were ones that came from 9 to 10 ml fresh peripheral blood. The ends were cut back, 4 bases at V and 8 bases at J, with 9 bases in the middle. The CDR3 is made up of 11 amino acids. Germline V gene data show CDR1 as SGHRS and CDR2 as YFSETQ. These data are taken from a study of T cells in Graves' hyperthyroidism and ophthalmopathy. General study findings and limits: The majority of expanded thyroid clonotypes above 0.001 also appeared in blood. A model built on 13 V-J features separated ophthalmopathy from stable hyperthyroidism.

Amplification yielded TCR beta CDR3 regions, with RNA transcripts as the source. During a first-round RT-PCR of the TCR CDR3, the HTBI primer set was used. TCRdb reprocessed the multiplex PCR reads with MiXCR, giving one entry per CDR3 protein. The sample consists of some 800,000 distinct CDR3 sequences, over 35% of them appearing once. The chain employs TRBV5-1 and TRBJ1-2; D is perhaps TRBD1 (6 bases). The sequence was obtained from a man younger than 30 with Graves' hyperthyroidism. The specimen sequenced was blood. The DNA for the CDR3 is TGCGCCAGCAGCGACAGGTTGGGCTACACCTTC. It encodes CASSDRLGYTF.